This TCR beta chain emerged from a study of cytomegalovirus exposure and HLA in healthy donors. From germline, CDR1 is LNHDA and CDR2 SQIVND (reference sequence). V was pared by 3 bases and J by 0 bases, with 12 bases between. The CDR3 has 15 amino acids. Concerning this clone: Its cognate antigen is unknown.

The donors were members of the validation cohort, which comprised around 110 subjects and was separate from the first cohort of 666 subjects. Study-wide results and caveats: A list of 150 or so TCR beta chains associated with cytomegalovirus was given. The tendency of first-cohort TCR clusters to co-occur in the roughly 130 validation repertoires emerged from a later analysis. Most TCRs appeared rarely, but some public TCRs recurred in many donors.

The method was immunoSEQ multiplex PCR; TCRdb's version includes in-frame clones alone and lacks a portion of them. This table has 150,000 to 200,000 clones, 85% to 90% appearing once. This chain connects TRBV19 to TRBJ2-7, with D perhaps matching TRBD1 (5 bases). What was sequenced was PBMCs. This sequence was found in a woman aged 18-35 years in good health and CMV-seropositive. The CDR3 reads CASSMALDSSYEQYF. CDR3 nucleotides: TGTGCCAGTAGTATGGCACTCGACAGCTCCTACGAGCAGTACTTC.